This passage covers 4 T cell receptor beta chains from one sample sequenced in a study of radiation and T cells in renal cell carcinoma. Documented time point: blood 4 weeks post-SBRT, at nephrectomy. The treatment: 15 Gy SBRT to primary tumor, nephrectomy 4 weeks later. The method was immunoSEQ multiplex PCR; TCRdb's version includes in-frame clones alone and lacks a portion of them. The profile shows approximately 170,000 clones, about 85% of them singletons. The sample consisted of blood, taken from a patient whose treatment included radiotherapy and nephrectomy. These receptors were obtained from a woman between 50 and 59 years old with renal cell carcinoma.

The CDR3 is CASSYLSGNQPQHF. The CDR3 region has the DNA TGTGCCAGCAGTTACTTAAGCGGCAATCAGCCCCAGCATTTT. The J gene is TRBJ1-5, the V gene TRBV6-5, with D uncertain. This CDR3 is 14 amino acids long. Germline CDR1 MNHEY, CDR2 SVGAGI. Trimming stripped 1 base from V and 2 bases from J, with 6 bases between.

The rearrangement links TRBV2 to TRBJ1-5; the D is unclear. Trimming cost V 5 bases and J 0 bases, with 8 bases left between them. This CDR3 region has 14 residues. The germline V gene encodes CDR1 SNHLY and CDR2 FYNNEI. CDR3 nucleotide sequence: TGTGCCAGCAGTTCGGACGGTAGCAATCAGCCCCAGCATTTT. It codes for CASSSDGSNQPQHF.

This rearrangement joins TRBV27 to TRBJ2-1; D gene uncertain. Trimming removed 0 bases at V and 9 bases at J, with 12 bases between. The CDR3 runs to 14 residues. Germline CDR1 and CDR2: MNHEY and SMNVEV (reference sequence). The CDR3 bases are TGTGCCAGCAGTTTATCGCAAGCTTCTTTTGAGCAGTTCTTC. It specifies CASSLSQASFEQFF.

The rearrangement joins TRBV6-5 to TRBJ2-7, with unresolved D. This CDR3 comprises 15 residues. Germline V gene data show CDR1 as MNHEY and CDR2 as SVGAGI. V dropped 0 bases and J dropped 1 base, with 10 bases sitting between them. CDR3 sequence reads: CASSYSMTFSYEQYF. The CDR3 DNA sequence: TGTGCCAGCAGTTACTCGATGACCTTTTCCTACGAGCAGTACTTC.